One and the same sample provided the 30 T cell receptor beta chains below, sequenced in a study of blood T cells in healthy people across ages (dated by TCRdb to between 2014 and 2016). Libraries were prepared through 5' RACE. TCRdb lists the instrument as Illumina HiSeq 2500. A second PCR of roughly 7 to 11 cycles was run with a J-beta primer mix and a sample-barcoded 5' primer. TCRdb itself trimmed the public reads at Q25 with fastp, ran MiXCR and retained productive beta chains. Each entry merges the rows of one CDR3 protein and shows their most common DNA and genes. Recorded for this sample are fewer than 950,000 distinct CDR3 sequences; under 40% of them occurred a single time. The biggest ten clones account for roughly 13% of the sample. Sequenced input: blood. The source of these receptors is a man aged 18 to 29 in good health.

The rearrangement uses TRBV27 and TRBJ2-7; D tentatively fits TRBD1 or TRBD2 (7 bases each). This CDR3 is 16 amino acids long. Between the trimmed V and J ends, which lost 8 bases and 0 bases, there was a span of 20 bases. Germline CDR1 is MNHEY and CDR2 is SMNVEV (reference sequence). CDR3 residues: CASGPMSGGDSYEQYF. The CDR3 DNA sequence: TGTGCCAGCGGCCCGATGTCAGGGGGGGACTCCTACGAGCAGTACTTC.

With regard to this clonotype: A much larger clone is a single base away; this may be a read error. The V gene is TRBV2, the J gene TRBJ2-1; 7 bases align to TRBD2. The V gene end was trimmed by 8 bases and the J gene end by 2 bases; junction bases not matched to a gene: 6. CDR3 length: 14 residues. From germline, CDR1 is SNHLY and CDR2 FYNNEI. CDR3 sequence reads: CASLREGTYNEQFF. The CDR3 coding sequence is TGTGCCAGCCTTAGGGAGGGCACCTACAATGAGCAGTTCTTC.

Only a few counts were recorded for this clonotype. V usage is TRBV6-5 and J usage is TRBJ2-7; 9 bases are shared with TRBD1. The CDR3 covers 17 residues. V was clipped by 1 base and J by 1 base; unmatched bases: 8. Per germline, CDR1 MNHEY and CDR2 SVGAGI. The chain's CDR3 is CASSYWGTDRGSYEQYF. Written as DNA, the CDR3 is TGTGCCAGCAGTTACTGGGGGACGGACAGGGGATCCTACGAGCAGTACTTC.

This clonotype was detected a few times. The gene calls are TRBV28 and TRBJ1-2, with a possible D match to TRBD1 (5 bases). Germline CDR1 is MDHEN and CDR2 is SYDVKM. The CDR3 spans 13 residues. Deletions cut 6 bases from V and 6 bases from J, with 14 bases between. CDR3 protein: CASRHSREDGYTF. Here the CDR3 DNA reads TGTGCCAGCAGGCATAGCAGGGAGGATGGCTACACCTTC.

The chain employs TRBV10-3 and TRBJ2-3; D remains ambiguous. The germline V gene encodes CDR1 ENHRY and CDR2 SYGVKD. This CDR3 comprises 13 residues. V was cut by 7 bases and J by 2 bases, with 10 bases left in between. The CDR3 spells CAITATPTDTQYF. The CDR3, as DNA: TGTGCCATCACAGCAACCCCCACAGATACGCAGTATTTT.

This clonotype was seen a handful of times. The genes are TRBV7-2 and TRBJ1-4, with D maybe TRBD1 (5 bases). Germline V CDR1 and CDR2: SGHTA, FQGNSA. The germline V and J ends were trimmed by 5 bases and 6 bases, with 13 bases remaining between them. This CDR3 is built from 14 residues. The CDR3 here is CASSLDRYDEKLFF. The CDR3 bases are TGTGCCAGCAGCCTAGACAGATATGATGAAAAACTGTTTTTT.

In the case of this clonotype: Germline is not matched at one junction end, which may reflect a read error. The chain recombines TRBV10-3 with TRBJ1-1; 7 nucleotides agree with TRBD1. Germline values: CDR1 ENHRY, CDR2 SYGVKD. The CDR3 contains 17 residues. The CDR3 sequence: CAVRGSLAPGYDTEAFF. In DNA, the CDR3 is TGTGCCGTCAGGGGGTCTCTGGCACCAGGGTATGACACTGAAGCTTTCTTT.

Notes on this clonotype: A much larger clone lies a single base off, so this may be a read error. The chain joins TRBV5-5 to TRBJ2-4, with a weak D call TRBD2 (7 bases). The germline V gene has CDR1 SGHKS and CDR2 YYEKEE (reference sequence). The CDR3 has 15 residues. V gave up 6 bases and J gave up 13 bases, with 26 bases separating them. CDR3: CASKSTGGHYNEQYF. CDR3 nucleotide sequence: TGTGCCAGCAAGTCTACCGGGGGGCACTACAATGAGCAGTACTTC.

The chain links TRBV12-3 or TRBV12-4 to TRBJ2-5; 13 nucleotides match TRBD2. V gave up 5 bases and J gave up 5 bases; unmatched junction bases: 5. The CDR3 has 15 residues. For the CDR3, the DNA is TGTGCCAGCAGTCCTGGACTAGCGGGAGATGAGACCCAGTACTTC. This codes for CASSPGLAGDETQYF.

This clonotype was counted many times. The CDR3: CSVDSISTDTQYF. In nucleotides, the CDR3 is TGCAGCGTTGATTCGATTAGCACAGATACGCAGTATTTT. V gene TRBV29-1 combines with J gene TRBJ2-3; D gene unclear. Germline loops: CDR1 SQVTM, CDR2 ANQGSEA. V was shortened by 3 bases and J by 0 bases, with 7 bases between the two germline ends. The length of the CDR3 is 13 residues.

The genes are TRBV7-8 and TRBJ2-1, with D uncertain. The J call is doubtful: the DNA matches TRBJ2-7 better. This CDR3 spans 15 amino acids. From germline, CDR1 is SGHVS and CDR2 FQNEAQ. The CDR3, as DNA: TGTGCCAGCAGCTTAGCGTACAGTAGTCTCAATGAGCAGTACTTC. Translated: CASSLAYSSLNEQYF.

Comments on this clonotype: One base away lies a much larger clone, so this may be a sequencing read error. The CDR3 region is CASSPGRNADTQYF. CDR3 nucleotide sequence: TGTGCCAGCAGCCCCGGACGAAACGCAGATACGCAGTATTTT. The chain carries TRBV7-2 and TRBJ2-3, with D uncertain. CDR1 and CDR2 from the germline V gene are SGHTA and FQGNSA. The germline V and J ends were trimmed by 5 bases and 4 bases, with 13 bases remaining between them. This CDR3 contains 14 residues.

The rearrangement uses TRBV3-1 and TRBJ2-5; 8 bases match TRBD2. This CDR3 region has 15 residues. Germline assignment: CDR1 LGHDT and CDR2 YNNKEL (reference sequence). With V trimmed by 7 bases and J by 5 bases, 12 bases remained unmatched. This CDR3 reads CASTLGGGLVETQYF. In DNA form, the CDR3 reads TGTGCCAGCACCCTCGGCGGGGGGCTGGTGGAGACCCAGTACTTC.

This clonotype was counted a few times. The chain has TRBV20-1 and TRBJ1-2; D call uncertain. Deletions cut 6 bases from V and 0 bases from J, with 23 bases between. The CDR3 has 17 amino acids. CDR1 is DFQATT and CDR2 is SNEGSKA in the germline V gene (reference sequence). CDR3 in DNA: TGCAGTGCAAATAGAGGCCGTCTCTCTGGAGCTAACTATGGCTACACCTTC. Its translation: CSANRGRLSGANYGYTF.

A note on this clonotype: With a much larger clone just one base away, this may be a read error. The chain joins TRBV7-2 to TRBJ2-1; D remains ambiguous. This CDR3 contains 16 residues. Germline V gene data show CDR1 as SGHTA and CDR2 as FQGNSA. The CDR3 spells CASSLVAQETYNEPFF. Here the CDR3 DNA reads TGTGCCAGCAGCTTAGTTGCCCAGGAGACCTACAATGAGCCGTTCTTC.

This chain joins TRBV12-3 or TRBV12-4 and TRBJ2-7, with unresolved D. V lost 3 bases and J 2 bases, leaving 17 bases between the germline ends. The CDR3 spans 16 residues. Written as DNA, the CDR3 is TGTGCCAGCAGTTTCTCCATCGGGTTCTCCACCTACGAGCAGTACTTC. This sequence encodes CASSFSIGFSTYEQYF.

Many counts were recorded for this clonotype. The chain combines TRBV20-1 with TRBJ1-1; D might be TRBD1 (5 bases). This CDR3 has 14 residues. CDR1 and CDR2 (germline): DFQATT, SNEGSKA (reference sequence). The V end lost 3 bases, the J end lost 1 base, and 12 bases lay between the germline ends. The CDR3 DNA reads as TGCAGTGCTAGTCCGGGACCCTGGAACACTGAAGCTTTCTTT. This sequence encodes CSASPGPWNTEAFF.

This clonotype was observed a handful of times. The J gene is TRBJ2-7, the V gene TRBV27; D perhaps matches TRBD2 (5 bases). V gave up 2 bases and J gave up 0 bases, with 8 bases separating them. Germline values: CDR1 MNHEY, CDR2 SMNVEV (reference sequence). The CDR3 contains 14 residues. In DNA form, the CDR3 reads TGTGCCAGCAGTTTAAGAGCGGCCTCCTACGAGCAGTACTTC. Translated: CASSLRAASYEQYF.

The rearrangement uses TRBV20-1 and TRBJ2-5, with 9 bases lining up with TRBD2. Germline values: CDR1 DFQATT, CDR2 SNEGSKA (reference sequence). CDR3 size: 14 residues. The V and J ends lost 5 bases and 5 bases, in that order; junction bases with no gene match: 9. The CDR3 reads CSARSGGLQETQYF. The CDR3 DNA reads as TGCAGTGCTCGCAGCGGGGGGCTCCAGGAGACCCAGTACTTC.

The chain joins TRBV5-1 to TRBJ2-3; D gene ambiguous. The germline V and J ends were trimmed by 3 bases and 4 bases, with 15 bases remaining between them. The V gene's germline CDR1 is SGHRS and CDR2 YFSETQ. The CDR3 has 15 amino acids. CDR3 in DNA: TGCGCCAGCAGCTCGGAACACCCAAACTCAGATACGCAGTATTTT. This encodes CASSSEHPNSDTQYF. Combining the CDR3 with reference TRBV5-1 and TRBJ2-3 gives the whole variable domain KAGVTQTPRYLIKTRGQQVTLSCSPISGHRSVSWYQQTPGQGLQFLFEYFSETQRNKGNFPGRFSGRQFSNSRSEMNVSTLELGDSALYLCASSSEHPNSDTQYFGPGTRLTVL.

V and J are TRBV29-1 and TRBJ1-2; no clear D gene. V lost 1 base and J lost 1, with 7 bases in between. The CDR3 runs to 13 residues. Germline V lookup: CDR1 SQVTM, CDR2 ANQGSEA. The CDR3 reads CSVEVARNYGYTF. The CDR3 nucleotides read TGCAGCGTTGAAGTGGCCCGTAACTATGGCTACACCTTC.

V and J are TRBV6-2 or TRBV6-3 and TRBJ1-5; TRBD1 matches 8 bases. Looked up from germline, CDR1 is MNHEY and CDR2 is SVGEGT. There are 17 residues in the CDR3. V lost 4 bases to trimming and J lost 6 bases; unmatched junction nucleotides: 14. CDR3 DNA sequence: TGTGCCAGCAGTTGGCTCAACGGACAGGGCTTGGGTCAGCCCCAGCATTTT. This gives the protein CASSWLNGQGLGQPQHF.

CDR3 DNA: TGTGCCAGCAGTCCCGAGCGGGGAAGAGGGGCTTTCTTT. Its translation: CASSPERGRGAFF. V usage is TRBV6-5 and J usage is TRBJ1-1; D not resolved. V lost 5 bases to trimming and J lost 11 bases, with 18 bases between them. The CDR3 extends over 13 amino acids. CDR1 is MNHEY and CDR2 is SVGAGI in the germline V gene.

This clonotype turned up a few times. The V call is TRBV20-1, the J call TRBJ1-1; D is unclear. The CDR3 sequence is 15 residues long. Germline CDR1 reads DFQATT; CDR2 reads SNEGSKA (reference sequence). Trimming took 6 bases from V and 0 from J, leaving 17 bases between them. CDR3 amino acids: CSARVFRPMNTEAFF. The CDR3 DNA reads TGCAGTGCCCGTGTCTTTCGCCCGATGAACACTGAAGCTTTCTTT.

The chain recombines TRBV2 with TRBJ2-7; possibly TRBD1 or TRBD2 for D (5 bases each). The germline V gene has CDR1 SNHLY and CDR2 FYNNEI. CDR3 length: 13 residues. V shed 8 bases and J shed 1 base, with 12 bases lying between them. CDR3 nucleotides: TGTGCCAGCCGGGGCGAGGGGTCCTACGAGCAGTACTTC. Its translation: CASRGEGSYEQYF. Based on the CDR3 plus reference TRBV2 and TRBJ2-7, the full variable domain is EPEVTQTPSHQVTQMGQEVILRCVPISNHLYFYWYRQILGQKVEFLVSFYNNEISEKSEIFDDQFSVERPDGSNFTLKIRSTKLEDSAMYFCASRGEGSYEQYFGPGTRLTVT.

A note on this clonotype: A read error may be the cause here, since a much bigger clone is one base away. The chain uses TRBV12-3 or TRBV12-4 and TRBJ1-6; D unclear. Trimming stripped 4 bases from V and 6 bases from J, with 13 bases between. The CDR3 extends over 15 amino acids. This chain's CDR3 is CASSSGSPGNSPLHF. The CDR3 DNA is TGTGCCAGCAGTTCGGGCAGTCCCGGTAATTCACCCCTCCACTTT.

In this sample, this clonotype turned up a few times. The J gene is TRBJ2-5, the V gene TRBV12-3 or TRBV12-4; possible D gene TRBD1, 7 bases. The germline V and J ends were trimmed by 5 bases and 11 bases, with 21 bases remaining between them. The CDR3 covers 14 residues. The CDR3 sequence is CASSRRTGGDEQYF. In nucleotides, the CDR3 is TGTGCCAGCAGTCGGCGGACAGGCGGGGATGAGCAGTACTTC.

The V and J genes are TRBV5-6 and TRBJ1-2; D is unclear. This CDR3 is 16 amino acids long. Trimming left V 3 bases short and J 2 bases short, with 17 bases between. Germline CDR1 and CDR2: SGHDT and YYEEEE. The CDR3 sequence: CASSSFPGFPNYGYTF. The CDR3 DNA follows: TGTGCCAGCAGCTCATTCCCGGGATTCCCGAACTATGGCTACACCTTC.

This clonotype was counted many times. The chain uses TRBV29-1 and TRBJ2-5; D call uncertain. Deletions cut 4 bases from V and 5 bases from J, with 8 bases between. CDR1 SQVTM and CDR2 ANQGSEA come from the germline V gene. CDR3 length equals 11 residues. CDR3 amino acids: CSVVSGETQYF. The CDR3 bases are TGCAGCGTTGTTTCCGGGGAGACCCAGTACTTC.

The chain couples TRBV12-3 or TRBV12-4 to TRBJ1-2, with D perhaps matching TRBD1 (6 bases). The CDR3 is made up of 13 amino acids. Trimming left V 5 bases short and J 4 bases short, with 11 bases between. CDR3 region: CASSDQGTYGYTF. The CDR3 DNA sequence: TGTGCCAGCAGTGATCAGGGGACCTATGGCTACACCTTC.